This T cell receptor beta chain originates from a study of early T cells in non-severe SARS-CoV-2 infection (dated by TCRdb to the early 2020s). In terms of the full investigation: Because TCR sequencing relied on bulk RNA taken from unsorted whole blood, pairing of alpha and beta chains was not possible. What the authors observed across the whole study: VDJdb matching was skewed toward anti-spike CD8 responses and likely underestimated virus-specific expansions, missing private and CD4 specificities.

The library was built by means of 5' RACE. Instrument used: NextSeq 500. In the TCR library protocol, unique molecular identifiers were attached to individual cDNA molecules to correct for PCR bias and sequencing error. Both TCR alpha and beta chains were sequenced, and tight co-correlation was observed between alpha and beta sequence abundances in each sample. The authors' pipeline ran thus. V gene, J gene and CDR3 annotation of TCR sequences was performed with Decombinator V4. TCRs were defined as expanded if a significant change between any two time points was detected under a Poisson model with p below 0.0001. TCR abundances were normalised to the total number of TCRs sequenced in each sample and reported as counts per million. TRAV1-2 paired with TRAJ12, TRAJ20 or TRAJ33 defined MAIT TCRs, while TRAV10 paired with TRAJ18 defined iNKT TCRs. VDJdb, accessed 1 November 2021, was searched for CMV, EBV and SARS-CoV-2 annotated TCRs, with TCRs annotated for multiple antigens excluded. The raw public reads went through TCRdb reprocessing: fastp at Q25, MiXCR clone calling, in-frame beta chains kept. Rows with one shared CDR3 protein collapse into an entry with the most common genes and DNA. Clone size and V and J calls follow TCRdb, not the original study. The sample table holds 56,000 or so distinct CDR3 sequences, of which approximately 16% were seen once. Roughly 4% of the sample goes to the ten largest clones.

A case-control design nested within a healthcare worker cohort in London, UK, was used, with weekly nasopharyngeal swab PCR tests and blood sampling performed. Healthcare workers were enrolled in the week of the UK lockdown, from 23 to 31 March 2020, and were followed every week for up to about 16 weeks. This clonotype was detected ten times or more. What antigen it recognizes has not been identified. Within one base of it there is no much larger clone, and no base qualities were kept. Trimming at the junction amounts to 3 bases on V and 2 bases on J, and the germline ends lie 13 bases apart. The CDR3, from cysteine to phenylalanine, totals 15 residues. Just the 45-base CDR3 DNA is kept, in frame starting at base 1. Looking up the germline V gene yields CDR1 ENHRY and CDR2 SYGVKD.

The chain employs TRBV10-3 and TRBJ1-2; TRBD1 is perhaps the D gene, given 5 matching bases. The sequence came from an adult who was a healthcare worker with PCR-confirmed SARS-CoV-2 infection or an uninfected control (not recorded which). Sequenced here: whole blood, sampled at baseline. Here is the DNA: TGTGCCATCAGTGAATCCGGGACGGAGAACTATGGCTACACCTTC. This gives the protein CAISESGTENYGYTF.